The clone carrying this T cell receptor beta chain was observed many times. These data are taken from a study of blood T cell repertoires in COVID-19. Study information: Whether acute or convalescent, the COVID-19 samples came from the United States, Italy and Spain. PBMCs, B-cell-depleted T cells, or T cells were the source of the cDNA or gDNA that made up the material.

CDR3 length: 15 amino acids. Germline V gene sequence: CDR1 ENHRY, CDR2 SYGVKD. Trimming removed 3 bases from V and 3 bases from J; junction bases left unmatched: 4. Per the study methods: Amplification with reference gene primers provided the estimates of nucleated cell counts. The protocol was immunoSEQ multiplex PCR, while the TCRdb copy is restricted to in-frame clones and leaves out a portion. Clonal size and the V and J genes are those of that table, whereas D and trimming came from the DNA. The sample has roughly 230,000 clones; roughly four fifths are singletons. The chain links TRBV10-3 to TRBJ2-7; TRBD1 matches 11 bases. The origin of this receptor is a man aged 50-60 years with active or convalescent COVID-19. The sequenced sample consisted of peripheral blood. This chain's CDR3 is CAISEPGQGGYEQYF. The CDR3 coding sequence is TGTGCCATCAGTGAACCGGGACAGGGGGGCTACGAGCAGTACTTC.